This T cell receptor beta chain came from a study of early T cells in non-severe SARS-CoV-2 infection. General study results and limits: Comparison of clonotypes with VDJdb favored anti-spike CD8 responses while missing private and CD4 specificities.

The CDR3 runs to 14 residues. The germline V gene has CDR1 SGHAT and CDR2 FQNNGV. Trimming pared 7 bases from V and 0 bases from J, leaving 10 bases between. Points on this clonotype: Its antigen is unknown.

Researchers tagged individual cDNA molecules with unique molecular identifiers. TCRdb re-analysed the 5' RACE reads in MiXCR, keeping a single row per CDR3 protein. Among approximately 64,000 distinct CDR3 sequences, less than 5.5% were seen once, and the ten largest hold 4.9%. The chain is built from TRBV11-2 and TRBJ1-3; weak D call: TRBD1 (6 bases). Sequenced input: whole blood. The sequence derives from an adult who was a healthcare worker with PCR-confirmed SARS-CoV-2 infection or an uninfected control (not recorded which). The CDR3 DNA follows: TGTGCCAGCACTCGACAGGTCTCTGGAAACACCATATATTTT. Encoded protein: CASTRQVSGNTIYF.